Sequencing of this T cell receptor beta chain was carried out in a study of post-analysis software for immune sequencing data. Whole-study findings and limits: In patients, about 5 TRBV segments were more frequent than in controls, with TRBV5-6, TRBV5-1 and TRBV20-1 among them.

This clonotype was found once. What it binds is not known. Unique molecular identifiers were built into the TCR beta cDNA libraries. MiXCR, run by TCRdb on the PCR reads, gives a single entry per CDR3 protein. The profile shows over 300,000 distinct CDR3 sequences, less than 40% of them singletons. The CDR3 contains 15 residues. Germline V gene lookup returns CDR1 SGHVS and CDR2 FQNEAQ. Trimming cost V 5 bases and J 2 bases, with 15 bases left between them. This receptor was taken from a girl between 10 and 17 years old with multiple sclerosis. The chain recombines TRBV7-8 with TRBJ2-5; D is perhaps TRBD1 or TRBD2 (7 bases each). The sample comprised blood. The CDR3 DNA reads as TGTGCCAGCAGCCCAGGGGGGGGAGGGCAAGAGACCCAGTACTTC. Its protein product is CASSPGGGGQETQYF.